Presented here are 30 T cell receptor beta chains from one specimen sequenced in a study of blood T cell repertoires in COVID-19. Here immunoSEQ multiplex PCR was the method, and the copy in TCRdb shows in-frame clones only, minus some. The repertoire has under 200,000 clones, around 90% of them found once; the top ten carry 0.5% to 0.55%. The sample taken for sequencing was peripheral blood. The receptor source for this set is a man aged 45-60 years with acute or convalescent COVID-19.

This rearrangement joins TRBV6-2 or TRBV6-3 to TRBJ1-5, with 7 bases lining up with TRBD1. Per the germline V gene, CDR1 is MNHEY and CDR2 is SVGEGT. The CDR3 has 15 amino acids. Trimming removed 6 bases from V and 0 bases from J; junction bases left unmatched: 5. CDR3 amino acids: CASSPDRDSNQPQHF. The CDR3 DNA follows: TGTGCCAGCAGCCCCGACAGGGATAGCAATCAGCCCCAGCATTTT.

This chain links TRBV21-1 with TRBJ1-4; the table's D call of TRBD1 was not tested on the DNA. TRBV21-1 is a pseudogene segment. There are 17 residues in the CDR3. In DNA, the CDR3 is TGTGCCAGCAGCAAAGGGGCTAACAGGATACCTAATGAAAAACTGTTTTTT. Encoded protein: CASSKGANRIPNEKLFF.

The rearrangement links TRBV9 to TRBJ2-3, with 8 bases fitting TRBD2. The V segment lost 2 bases and the J segment 3 bases; nucleotides outside the gene matches: 5. CDR3 length: 15 residues. The germline gives CDR1 SGDLS, CDR2 YYNGEE. CDR3: CASSVTSVFTDTQYF. CDR3 coding DNA: TGTGCCAGCAGCGTGACTAGCGTTTTTACAGATACGCAGTATTTT.

This chain connects TRBV6-6 to TRBJ2-3, with D possibly matching TRBD1 (6 bases). CDR3 length equals 14 residues. V lost 6 bases and J 4 bases, leaving 14 bases between the germline ends. Germline V gives CDR1 MNHNY, CDR2 SVGAGI (reference sequence). In DNA form, the CDR3 reads TGTGCCAGCAGGGGGGCCCGGAGAGCAGATACGCAGTATTTT. This encodes CASRGARRADTQYF.

The J gene is TRBJ2-3, the V gene TRBV10-2, with D maybe TRBD2 (6 bases). Trimming stripped 5 bases from V and 2 bases from J, with 17 bases between. The CDR3 length is 16 residues. CDR1 is WSHSY and CDR2 is SAAADI in the germline V gene. In nucleotides, the CDR3 is TGCGCCAGCAGTTCCCCGGGGGACTTCTACACAGATACGCAGTATTTT. Its protein product is CASSSPGDFYTDTQYF.

V is TRBV4-3 and J is TRBJ2-1, with D maybe TRBD2 (5 bases). CDR1 is LGHNA, CDR2 YSLEER, per germline. Trimming pared 1 base from V and 5 bases from J, leaving 18 bases between. This CDR3 has 17 amino acids. CDR3 DNA sequence: TGCGCCAGCAGCCAAGTATCCCCCTGGGGAGCCGACAATGAGCAGTTCTTC. This sequence encodes CASSQVSPWGADNEQFF.

The rearrangement uses TRBV6-5 and TRBJ2-2; TRBD1 aligns across 8 bases. Germline CDR1 is MNHEY and CDR2 is SVGAGI. The trim removed 3 bases at V and 6 bases at J, leaving 6 bases unmatched. This CDR3 is built from 15 residues. This chain's CDR3 is CASSYSTGVAGELFF. The CDR3, as DNA: TGTGCCAGCAGTTATTCGACAGGGGTTGCCGGGGAGCTGTTTTTT.

This chain uses TRBV19 with TRBJ2-4, with 9 bases aligning to TRBD1. V dropped 2 bases and J dropped 5; count of bases not matched to a gene: 7. Germline lookup yields CDR1 LNHDA and CDR2 SQIVND (reference sequence). The CDR3 runs 16 residues. In DNA, the CDR3 is TGTGCCAGTAGTATATCGGGGACAGGGTTCGAAAACATTCAGTACTTC. Translation gives CASSISGTGFENIQYF.

This chain connects TRBV7-8 to TRBJ2-3; the D gene is possibly TRBD2 (6 bases). Germline V lookup: CDR1 SGHVS, CDR2 FQNEAQ. Trimming pared 5 bases from V and 11 bases from J, leaving 14 bases between. This CDR3 contains 12 residues. CDR3 in amino acids: CASSREIAEQYF. CDR3 DNA sequence: TGTGCCAGCAGCCGAGAGATAGCGGAGCAGTATTTT.

This clone was counted once. The chain carries TRBV7-9 and TRBJ1-6; D call uncertain. The CDR3 extends over 14 amino acids. With 1 base removed from V and 4 bases from J, the gap between germline ends came to 5 bases. Germline assignment: CDR1 SEHNR and CDR2 FQNEAQ (reference sequence). As DNA, the CDR3 is TGTGCCAGCAGCTTAGACTTTTATAATTCACCCCTCCACTTT. This codes for CASSLDFYNSPLHF.

This rearrangement joins TRBV7-3 to TRBJ2-2; perhaps TRBD1 as D (6 bases). Germline V CDR1 and CDR2: SGHTA, FQGTGA. V gave up 2 bases and J gave up 5 bases, with 9 bases separating them. This CDR3 is 14 amino acids long. Here the CDR3 reads CASSLGTQTGELFF. The CDR3 DNA reads as TGTGCCAGCAGCTTAGGGACACAGACCGGGGAGCTGTTTTTT. Full variable domain (outside the CDR3, taken from reference TRBV7-3 and TRBJ2-2): GAGVSQTPSNKVTEKGKYVELRCDPISGHTALYWYRQSLGQGPEFLIYFQGTGAADDSGLPNDRFFAVRPEGSVSTLKIQRTERGDSAVYLCASSLGTQTGELFFGEGSRLTVL.

The chain links TRBV19 to TRBJ1-1, with D maybe TRBD1 (5 bases). Germline V gene data show CDR1 as LNHDA and CDR2 as SQIVND (reference sequence). There are 11 residues in the CDR3. Trimming left V 11 bases short and J 5 bases short, with 12 bases between. DNA of the CDR3: TGTGCCGCAGGCGGGGCGACTGAAGCTTTCTTT. Translation: CAAGGATEAFF.

This chain links TRBV27 with TRBJ1-6; 7 bases line up with TRBD1. The CDR3 runs to 17 residues. CDR1 and CDR2 from the germline V gene are MNHEY and SMNVEV (reference sequence). Germline trimming cut 0 bases from V and 10 bases from J; bases unmatched to any gene: 12. In nucleotides, the CDR3 is TGTGCCAGCAGTTTATCTCCGCGGGACAGCCCACCATCACCCCTCCACTTT. Translated, it gives CASSLSPRDSPPSPLHF.

V and J are TRBV19 and TRBJ1-5; perhaps TRBD1 as D (5 bases). This CDR3 is 16 amino acids long. Between the trimmed V and J ends, which lost 4 bases and 2 bases, there was a span of 15 bases. Germline CDR1 reads LNHDA; CDR2 reads SQIVND (reference sequence). This CDR3 is CASSSLRAEGNQPQHF. The CDR3 coding sequence is TGTGCCAGTAGTAGTCTCAGGGCAGAGGGCAATCAGCCCCAGCATTTT.

This chain uses TRBV4-1 with TRBJ2-1, with a tentative D call TRBD1 (6 bases). V dropped 4 bases and J dropped 5 bases, with 18 bases sitting between them. CDR1 MGHRA and CDR2 YSYEKL come from the germline V gene. The CDR3 extends over 16 amino acids. Here the CDR3 reads CASSPLQGKEHNEQFF. In DNA form, the CDR3 reads TGCGCCAGCAGCCCCTTACAGGGTAAGGAACACAATGAGCAGTTCTTC.

The V call is TRBV9, the J call TRBJ2-3, with D possibly TRBD2 on 5 matching bases. The germline V gene has CDR1 SGDLS and CDR2 YYNGEE. Trimming pared 0 bases from V and 0 bases from J, leaving 11 bases between. The CDR3 is 16 amino acids. Here the CDR3 DNA reads TGTGCCAGCAGCGTAGACGTAGCGTCTAGCACAGATACGCAGTATTTT. Its translation is CASSVDVASSTDTQYF.

V usage is TRBV5-1 and J usage is TRBJ2-7; 7 nucleotides line up with TRBD1. V was clipped by 4 bases and J by 5 bases; unmatched bases: 12. The CDR3 is 15 amino acids. The germline V gene encodes CDR1 SGHRS and CDR2 YFSETQ. CDR3 region: CASSPGTEMSNEQYF. In DNA, the CDR3 is TGCGCCAGCAGCCCCGGGACAGAGATGTCGAACGAGCAGTACTTC.

This clone was detected only once. This rearrangement joins TRBV4-1 to TRBJ1-3; 8 nucleotides align to TRBD1. This CDR3 is 18 amino acids long. CDR1 and CDR2 (germline): MGHRA, YSYEKL. The trim removed 1 base at V and 1 base at J, leaving 9 bases unmatched. Written as DNA, the CDR3 is TGCGCCAGCAGCCAAGCTTATACGAGACAGGGGTCTGGAAACACCATATATTTT. Protein product: CASSQAYTRQGSGNTIYF.

In its sample, this clone was seen many times. The chain recombines TRBV19 with TRBJ1-3, with D unclear. Between the trimmed V and J ends, which lost 3 bases and 6 bases, there was a span of 12 bases. Looked up from germline, CDR1 is LNHDA and CDR2 is SQIVND (reference sequence). The CDR3 has 14 amino acids. The CDR3 sequence is CASSIQVTENTIYF. The CDR3 DNA sequence: TGTGCCAGTAGTATTCAGGTCACCGAAAACACCATATATTTT.

A single count supports this clone. This chain links TRBV5-1 with TRBJ2-3; maybe TRBD2 (7 bases). The CDR3 runs 15 residues. The germline V gene encodes CDR1 SGHRS and CDR2 YFSETQ. V was cut by 5 bases and J by 6 bases, with 19 bases left in between. CDR3 loop: CASRERAGAGDTQYF. In DNA form, the CDR3 reads TGCGCCAGCAGAGAAAGGGCGGGGGCGGGCGATACGCAGTATTTT.

This rearrangement joins TRBV5-5 to TRBJ2-5; the match to TRBD1 covers 7 bases. Germline V lookup: CDR1 SGHKS, CDR2 YYEKEE (reference sequence). Trimming took 4 bases from V and 5 from J; bases not matched to a gene: 8. The CDR3 runs to 14 residues. CDR3 sequence reads: CASSPDRVWETQYF. The CDR3 coding sequence is TGTGCCAGCAGCCCTGACAGGGTTTGGGAGACCCAGTACTTC.

This sequence joins TRBV6-5 and TRBJ1-2; 10 bases fit TRBD1. The germline gives CDR1 MNHEY, CDR2 SVGAGI. The CDR3 sequence is 13 residues long. The junction had 5 bases not matched to a gene; V was cut back by 6 bases and J by 7 bases. As DNA, the CDR3 is TGTGCCAGCAGCGCCGGGACAGGGGTTGGCTACACCTTC. It codes for CASSAGTGVGYTF.

This chain joins TRBV7-6 and TRBJ2-1; the match to TRBD2 covers 7 bases. Germline lookup yields CDR1 SGHVS and CDR2 FNYEAQ. Trimming removed 3 bases from V and 7 bases from J; junction bases left unmatched: 6. The CDR3 sequence is 14 residues long. Here the CDR3 DNA reads TGTGCCAGCAGCTTGAGCGGGAATTTAAATGAGCAGTTCTTC. Amino acid sequence: CASSLSGNLNEQFF. The complete variable domain, with remaining parts taken from reference TRBV7-6 and TRBJ2-1, reads GAGVSQSPRYKVTKRGQDVALRCDPISGHVSLYWYRQALGQGPEFLTYFNYEAQQDKSGLPNDRFSAERPEGSISTLTIQRTEQRDSAMYRCASSLSGNLNEQFFGPGTRLTVL.

This chain uses TRBV19 with TRBJ2-7; 11 nucleotides match TRBD2. CDR1 and CDR2 (germline): LNHDA, SQIVND (reference sequence). Trimming cost V 6 bases and J 4 bases; bases outside gene matches: 8. The CDR3 has 15 residues. The CDR3, as DNA: TGTGCCAGTAGCAGGGGACTAGCGGAAACTTACGAGCAGTACTTC. It specifies CASSRGLAETYEQYF.

The chain employs TRBV9 and TRBJ2-2, with D perhaps matching TRBD2 (6 bases). From germline, CDR1 is SGDLS and CDR2 YYNGEE. V lost 3 bases and J 4 bases, leaving 13 bases between the germline ends. CDR3 length: 15 amino acids. CDR3 DNA: TGTGCCAGCAGCGGGTCCGCGGGGAGCACCGGGGAGCTGTTTTTT. It specifies CASSGSAGSTGELFF.

V gene TRBV3-1 (or the pseudogene TRBV3-2) combines with J gene TRBJ2-5, with 7 bases that match TRBD2. The CDR3 runs to 13 residues. V lost 4 bases, J lost 7 bases, and 6 bases stayed unmatched. Germline assignment: CDR1 LGHDT and CDR2 YNNKEL (reference sequence). The CDR3 nucleotides read TGTGCCAGCAGCCTCGGACTAGATGGGACCCAGTACTTC. As protein: CASSLGLDGTQYF.

V gene TRBV24-1 combines with J gene TRBJ2-2, with 7 bases identical to TRBD1. After removal of 0 bases from V and 3 bases from J, the junction contained 6 bases not matched to a gene. Germline V lookup: CDR1 KGHDR, CDR2 SFDVKD. The CDR3 covers 17 residues. CDR3 amino acids: CATSDLERGQDTGELFF. CDR3 DNA sequence: TGTGCCACCAGTGATTTGGAGAGGGGGCAGGACACCGGGGAGCTGTTTTTT.

This chain uses TRBV27 with TRBJ2-5; TRBD2 agrees at 8 bases. Losses at the gene ends were 0 bases for V and 7 bases for J; bases not matched to a gene: 7. The CDR3 extends over 15 amino acids. Germline CDR1 reads MNHEY; CDR2 reads SMNVEV (reference sequence). The CDR3 protein is CASSLSSSGLGTQYF. The CDR3 DNA reads as TGTGCCAGCAGTTTATCTTCTAGCGGGCTGGGGACCCAGTACTTC.

This clone came up once. The chain is built from TRBV3-1 (or the pseudogene TRBV3-2) and TRBJ1-1, with D hard to call. The V end lost 1 base, the J end lost 2 bases, and 17 bases lay between the germline ends. The length of the CDR3 is 17 residues. Germline-derived CDR1 and CDR2 are LGHDT and YNNKEL (reference sequence). The CDR3 sequence: CASSQVVGAGGNTEAFF. The CDR3 nucleotides are TGTGCCAGCAGCCAAGTTGTAGGCGCGGGTGGAAACACTGAAGCTTTCTTT.

The table lists this clone with a count of one. The chain employs TRBV7-2 and TRBJ2-1, with 12 bases identical to TRBD2. Germline V gene sequence: CDR1 SGHTA, CDR2 FQGNSA. CDR3 size: 16 residues. The junction had 7 bases not matched to a gene; V was cut back by 2 bases and J by 8 bases. In DNA form, the CDR3 reads TGTGCCAGCAGCTTAAGTAGTACTAGCGGGAGGTATGAGCAGTTCTTC. Amino acid sequence: CASSLSSTSGRYEQFF. Supplemented by reference TRBV7-2 and TRBJ2-1, the full variable domain reads GAGVSQSPSNKVTEKGKDVELRCDPISGHTALYWYRQSLGQGLEFLIYFQGNSAPDKSGLPSDRFSAERTGGSVSTLTIQRTQQEDSAVYLCASSLSSTSGRYEQFFGPGTRLTVL.